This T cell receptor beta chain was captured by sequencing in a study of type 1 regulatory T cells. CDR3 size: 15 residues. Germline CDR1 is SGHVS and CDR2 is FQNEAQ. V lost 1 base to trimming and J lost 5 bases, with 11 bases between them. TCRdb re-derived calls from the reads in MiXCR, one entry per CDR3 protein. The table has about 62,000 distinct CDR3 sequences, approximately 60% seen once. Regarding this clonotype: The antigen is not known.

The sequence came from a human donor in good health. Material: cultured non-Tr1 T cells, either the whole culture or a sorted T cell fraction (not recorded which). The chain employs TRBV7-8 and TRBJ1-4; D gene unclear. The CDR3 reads CASSLGTLPNEKLFF. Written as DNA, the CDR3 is TGTGCCAGCAGCTTAGGGACCTTACCGAATGAAAAACTGTTTTTT.